These 29 T cell receptor beta chains were sequenced from one sample in a study of OX40 agonist ivuxolimab in advanced cancers. The data were produced by immunoSEQ multiplex PCR, yet TCRdb's version contains in-frame clones alone and is incomplete. Of fewer than 90,000 clones listed, 89% were seen once; the top ten hold around 0.19%. The sample was CD4+ or CD8+ T cells sorted from blood, taken in a trial of the OX40 agonist ivuxolimab. The receptors derive from an adult with an advanced solid tumor such as melanoma, head and neck, liver or kidney cancer.

Concerning this clone: The sample contains more than one DNA sequence encoding this CDR3. The chain couples TRBV5-6 to TRBJ2-5; TRBD1 is a possible D gene (6 bases). V was clipped by 4 bases and J by 5 bases, with 15 bases between them. This CDR3 has 14 residues. CDR1 SGHDT and CDR2 YYEEEE come from the germline V gene. The CDR3 nucleotides are TGTGCCAGCAGCAAGACAGGCCCCGGGGAGACCCAGTACTTC. Translating gives CASSKTGPGETQYF.

The chain uses TRBV5-1 and TRBJ2-3; the D gene could be TRBD1 or TRBD2 (5 bases each). The CDR3 runs 15 residues. Trimming took off 1 base at V and 2 bases at J, with 11 bases between the two ends. Germline loops: CDR1 SGHRS, CDR2 YFSETQ. CDR3 region: CASSLSGTATDTQYF. In nucleotides, the CDR3 is TGCGCCAGCAGCTTGTCAGGGACGGCCACAGATACGCAGTATTTT.

This chain links TRBV5-1 with TRBJ1-1; D might be TRBD1 (5 bases). CDR1 and CDR2 from the germline V gene are SGHRS and YFSETQ. Between the trimmed V and J ends, which lost 0 bases and 10 bases, there was a span of 16 bases. This CDR3 contains 14 residues. In DNA, the CDR3 is TGCGCCAGCAGCTTGGGGGGCGCAGTTTATCTAGCTTTCTTT. Its translation: CASSLGGAVYLAFF.

V is TRBV5-5 and J is TRBJ2-1, with D possibly TRBD2 on 5 matching bases. Germline V gene data show CDR1 as SGHKS and CDR2 as YYEKEE (reference sequence). This CDR3 region has 14 residues. Trimming shortened V by 0 bases and J by 7 bases, and 11 bases separated the two germline ends. The DNA of the CDR3 is TGTGCCAGCAGCTTGGTCAGACGGGGTAATGAGCAGTTCTTC. This codes for CASSLVRRGNEQFF.

As regards this clone: The sample contains more than one DNA sequence encoding this CDR3. The chain has TRBV11-3 and TRBJ2-3; D gene ambiguous. This CDR3 has 14 residues. Germline V gene data show CDR1 as SGHNT and CDR2 as YENEEA. Deletions cut 1 base from V and 0 bases from J, with 5 bases between. CDR3 DNA sequence: TGTGCCAGCAGCTTAGCCGCAAGCACAGATACGCAGTATTTT. Translated, it gives CASSLAASTDTQYF.

V and J are TRBV18 and TRBJ1-4, with a possible D match to TRBD1 (6 bases). V lost 2 bases to trimming and J lost 6 bases, with 7 bases between them. The germline CDR1 and CDR2 sequences are KGHSH and LQKENI. The CDR3 has 13 amino acids. The CDR3 DNA sequence: TGTGCCAGCTCACCAAGGACAGATGAAAAACTGTTTTTT. Encoded protein: CASSPRTDEKLFF.

The sample holds a few counts of this clone. The chain employs TRBV9 and TRBJ2-3, with 7 bases aligning to TRBD1. Germline CDR1 SGDLS, CDR2 YYNGEE. Trimming at V came to 0 bases and at J to 3 bases, leaving 10 bases not matched to a gene. The CDR3 consists of 17 residues. In nucleotides, the CDR3 is TGTGCCAGCAGCGTAGAGTTGGGGACAGCCGTAACAGATACGCAGTATTTT. Residues: CASSVELGTAVTDTQYF.

This rearrangement joins TRBV6-5 to TRBJ2-7; 14 positions agree with TRBD2. This CDR3 is built from 15 residues. Per the germline V gene, CDR1 is MNHEY and CDR2 is SVGAGI. The trim removed 6 bases at V and 6 bases at J, leaving 7 bases unmatched. The DNA of the CDR3 is TGTGCCAGCAGCCCCGGGACTAGCGGGGGTGGCGAGCAGTACTTC. Translating it yields CASSPGTSGGGEQYF.

This chain links TRBV4-2 with TRBJ2-3; TRBD1 is a possible D gene (5 bases). This CDR3 is built from 14 residues. Looked up from germline, CDR1 is LGHNA and CDR2 is YNFKEQ. The V end lost 1 base, the J end lost 4 bases, and 9 bases lay between the germline ends. The CDR3 region has the DNA TGTGCCAGCAGCCAAGTGGCCAGGGCAGATACGCAGTATTTT. Its protein is CASSQVARADTQYF.

The genes are TRBV18 and TRBJ1-5; D not resolved. With 2 bases removed from V and 1 base from J, the gap between germline ends came to 3 bases. Germline V gives CDR1 KGHSH, CDR2 LQKENI. The CDR3 covers 13 residues. Here the CDR3 reads CASSPNSNQPQHF. CDR3 sequence (DNA): TGTGCCAGCTCACCAAACAGCAATCAGCCCCAGCATTTT.

V usage is TRBV11-3 and J usage is TRBJ2-1; possible D gene TRBD2, 6 bases. This CDR3 has 15 residues. Germline V lookup: CDR1 SGHNT, CDR2 YENEEA. Trimming stripped 3 bases from V and 6 bases from J, with 15 bases between. In nucleotides, the CDR3 is TGTGCCAGCAGCTTTGGGGGGTACGGGGTCAATGAGCAGTTCTTC. This gives the protein CASSFGGYGVNEQFF.

This chain uses TRBV28 with TRBJ2-1; tentatively, D is TRBD2 (5 bases). Deletions cut 10 bases from V and 9 bases from J, with 22 bases between. Germline-derived CDR1 and CDR2 are MDHEN and SYDVKM. This CDR3 comprises 14 residues. CDR3 amino acids: CATYSVTRRGEQFF. The DNA of the CDR3 is TGTGCCACCTATAGCGTAACCCGACGGGGTGAGCAGTTCTTC. Based on the CDR3 plus reference TRBV28 and TRBJ2-1, the full variable domain is DVKVTQSSRYLVKRTGEKVFLECVQDMDHENMFWYRQDPGLGLRLIYFSYDVKMKEKGDIPEGYSVSREKKERFSLILESASTNQTSMYLCATYSVTRRGEQFFGPGTRLTVL.

The genes are TRBV6-6 and TRBJ2-3; possible D gene TRBD2, 6 bases. The CDR3 contains 15 residues. V lost 6 bases and J 1 base, leaving 14 bases between the germline ends. In germline, CDR1 is MNHNY, CDR2 SVGAGI (reference sequence). CDR3 nucleotide sequence: TGTGCCAGCAGCACCCACGAGCGGGGCACAGATACGCAGTATTTT. Translating gives CASSTHERGTDTQYF.

The rearrangement links TRBV15 to TRBJ1-3, with a tentative D call TRBD1 (5 bases). The V gene lost 7 bases and the J gene lost 6 bases, with 16 bases spanning the gap. The V gene's germline CDR1 is LNHNV and CDR2 YYDKDF (reference sequence). The CDR3 totals 14 residues. The CDR3 DNA is TGTGCCACCAAGAGCAGGGACGAGGCAAACACCATATATTTT. This gives the protein CATKSRDEANTIYF. The full variable domain, with the rest looked up from reference TRBV15 and TRBJ1-3, is DAMVIQNPRYQVTQFGKPVTLSCSQTLNHNVMYWYQQKSSQAPKLLFHYYDKDFNNEADTPDNFQSRRPNTSFCFLDIRSPGLGDTAMYLCATKSRDEANTIYFGEGSWLTVV.

V gene TRBV2 combines with J gene TRBJ2-6; possible D gene TRBD2, 6 bases. CDR3 length equals 16 residues. The germline V gene encodes CDR1 SNHLY and CDR2 FYNNEI. Deletions cut 6 bases from V and 0 bases from J, with 12 bases between. CDR3 DNA: TGTGCCAGCAGGGGAGGCCGCAGCTCTGGGGCCAACGTCCTGACTTTC. Translating gives CASRGGRSSGANVLTF.

The chain recombines TRBV30 with TRBJ2-7; D tentatively fits TRBD1 or TRBD2 (5 bases each). The V gene lost 4 bases and the J gene lost 2 bases, with 18 bases spanning the gap. The CDR3 is 15 amino acids. CDR1 is GTSNPN and CDR2 is SVGIG in the germline V gene (reference sequence). Written as DNA, the CDR3 is TGTGCCTGGATAACGCCCGGGACGTACCCCTACGAGCAGTACTTC. Translating it yields CAWITPGTYPYEQYF.

This sequence joins TRBV10-3 and TRBJ1-2, with unresolved D. V lost 0 bases and J 5 bases, leaving 4 bases between the germline ends. The CDR3 runs to 12 residues. The germline V gene has CDR1 ENHRY and CDR2 SYGVKD. The CDR3 bases are TGTGCCATCAGTGAGTCCAGGTATGGCTACACCTTC. It codes for CAISESRYGYTF.

This rearrangement joins TRBV5-1 to TRBJ1-1; TRBD1 agrees at 9 bases. Germline trimming cut 1 base from V and 4 bases from J; bases unmatched to any gene: 2. The CDR3 is made up of 14 amino acids. CDR1 is SGHRS and CDR2 is YFSETQ in the germline V gene. CDR3 in amino acids: CASSLTTGGTEAFF. CDR3 nucleotide sequence: TGCGCCAGCAGCTTGACGACAGGGGGCACTGAAGCTTTCTTT.

V and J are TRBV11-1 and TRBJ1-1; tentative D call: TRBD1 (5 bases). CDR3 size: 15 residues. Germline V gene lookup returns CDR1 SGHAT and CDR2 FQDESV (reference sequence). Trimming took 5 bases from V and 0 from J, leaving 13 bases between them. CDR3 nucleotides: TGTGCCAGCAGCCCGAGGGGAGGGTTGAACACTGAAGCTTTCTTT. The encoded protein is CASSPRGGLNTEAFF.

The chain recombines TRBV9 with TRBJ1-4, with a weak D call TRBD1 (6 bases). Germline-derived CDR1 and CDR2 are SGDLS and YYNGEE. The CDR3 spans 16 residues. Trimming pared 3 bases from V and 8 bases from J, leaving 20 bases between. CDR3 sequence (DNA): TGTGCCAGCAGCGACGGCGGAGGGGGAGGAATAGAAAAACTGTTTTTT. Encoded protein: CASSDGGGGGIEKLFF. The full variable domain, rest sourced from reference TRBV9 and TRBJ1-4, is DSGVTQTPKHLITATGQRVTLRCSPRSGDLSVYWYQQSLDQGLQFLIQYYNGEERAKGNILERFSAQQFPDLHSELNLSSLELGDSALYFCASSDGGGGGIEKLFFGSGTQLSVL.

V and J are TRBV5-1 and TRBJ1-1; 7 bases line up with TRBD1. The CDR3 sequence is 13 residues long. J lost 11 bases, V lost 4 bases, and 11 bases had no gene match. Germline lookup yields CDR1 SGHRS and CDR2 YFSETQ. DNA for the CDR3: TGCGCCAGCAGCCCCGGGACAGTTCCAGGGGCTTTCTTT. As protein: CASSPGTVPGAFF.

The chain combines TRBV7-9 with TRBJ2-3; unclear D gene. Germline V gives CDR1 SEHNR, CDR2 FQNEAQ (reference sequence). This CDR3 contains 11 residues. The V and J ends lost 8 bases and 1 base respectively, with 4 bases between them. Written as DNA, the CDR3 is TGTGCCAGCGACGGCACAGATACGCAGTATTTT. Translation gives CASDGTDTQYF.

The V and J genes are TRBV5-1 and TRBJ1-3; the D is unclear. Germline CDR1 SGHRS, CDR2 YFSETQ. The ends were cut back, 7 bases at V and 0 bases at J, with 14 bases in the middle. The length of the CDR3 is 15 residues. The CDR3 DNA sequence: TGCGCCAGCCGATCCCTAAGCAGCTCTGGAAACACCATATATTTT. Its translation: CASRSLSSSGNTIYF.

The chain links TRBV5-1 to TRBJ2-7, with a weak D call TRBD1 (6 bases). The CDR3 length is 16 residues. Trimming removed 3 bases at V and 2 bases at J, with 18 bases between. The germline V gene encodes CDR1 SGHRS and CDR2 YFSETQ. CDR3 sequence reads: CASSSGTPISTYEQYF. The CDR3 DNA reads TGCGCCAGCAGCTCCGGGACACCAATATCAACCTACGAGCAGTACTTC.

The J gene is TRBJ2-1, the V gene TRBV11-3; tentative D call: TRBD2 (6 bases). The CDR3 has 13 amino acids. V was shortened by 3 bases and J by 3 bases, with 6 bases between the two germline ends. The germline gives CDR1 SGHNT, CDR2 YENEEA. CDR3 amino acids: CASSLGGYNEQFF. The CDR3 DNA follows: TGTGCCAGCAGCTTGGGGGGCTACAATGAGCAGTTCTTC.

The gene calls are TRBV19 and TRBJ2-1; 7 bases line up with TRBD1. The CDR3 is 13 amino acids. V lost 2 bases, J lost 9 bases, and 4 bases stayed unmatched. Germline-derived CDR1 and CDR2 are LNHDA and SQIVND (reference sequence). As DNA, the CDR3 is TGTGCCAGTAGTATAACAGGGGTTGGTGAGCAGTTCTTC. It codes for CASSITGVGEQFF.

The chain couples TRBV2 to TRBJ2-3; 7 positions agree with TRBD2. J lost 1 base, V lost 8 bases, and 6 bases had no gene match. The CDR3 has 14 amino acids. The germline V gene encodes CDR1 SNHLY and CDR2 FYNNEI. The CDR3 DNA sequence: TGTGCCAGCGTTGCTGGGGGGGGCACAGATACGCAGTATTTT. This gives the protein CASVAGGGTDTQYF.

CDR3 residues: CASSQQGPQGGGTDTQYF. The CDR3 DNA reads as TGCGCCAGCAGCCAACAGGGCCCCCAAGGTGGCGGCACAGATACGCAGTATTTT. The chain has TRBV4-3 and TRBJ2-3, with D tentatively TRBD1 (5 bases). This CDR3 is built from 18 residues. V was trimmed by 2 bases and J by 1 base, leaving 19 bases between them. Per germline, CDR1 LGHNA and CDR2 YSLEER.

J is TRBJ2-7 and V is TRBV5-4, with 8 bases lining up with TRBD2. In germline, CDR1 is SGHNT, CDR2 YYREEE (reference sequence). The CDR3 length is 15 residues. The junction had 11 bases not matched to a gene; V was cut back by 4 bases and J by 5 bases. This CDR3 is CASSRPGLVVDEQYF. The CDR3 bases are TGTGCCAGCAGCCGTCCGGGACTAGTAGTCGACGAGCAGTACTTC. The whole variable domain, remainder taken from reference TRBV5-4 and TRBJ2-7, is ETGVTQSPTHLIKTRGQQVTLRCSSQSGHNTVSWYQQALGQGPQFIFQYYREEENGRGNFPPRFSGLQFPNYSSELNVNALELDDSALYLCASSRPGLVVDEQYFGPGTRLTVT.